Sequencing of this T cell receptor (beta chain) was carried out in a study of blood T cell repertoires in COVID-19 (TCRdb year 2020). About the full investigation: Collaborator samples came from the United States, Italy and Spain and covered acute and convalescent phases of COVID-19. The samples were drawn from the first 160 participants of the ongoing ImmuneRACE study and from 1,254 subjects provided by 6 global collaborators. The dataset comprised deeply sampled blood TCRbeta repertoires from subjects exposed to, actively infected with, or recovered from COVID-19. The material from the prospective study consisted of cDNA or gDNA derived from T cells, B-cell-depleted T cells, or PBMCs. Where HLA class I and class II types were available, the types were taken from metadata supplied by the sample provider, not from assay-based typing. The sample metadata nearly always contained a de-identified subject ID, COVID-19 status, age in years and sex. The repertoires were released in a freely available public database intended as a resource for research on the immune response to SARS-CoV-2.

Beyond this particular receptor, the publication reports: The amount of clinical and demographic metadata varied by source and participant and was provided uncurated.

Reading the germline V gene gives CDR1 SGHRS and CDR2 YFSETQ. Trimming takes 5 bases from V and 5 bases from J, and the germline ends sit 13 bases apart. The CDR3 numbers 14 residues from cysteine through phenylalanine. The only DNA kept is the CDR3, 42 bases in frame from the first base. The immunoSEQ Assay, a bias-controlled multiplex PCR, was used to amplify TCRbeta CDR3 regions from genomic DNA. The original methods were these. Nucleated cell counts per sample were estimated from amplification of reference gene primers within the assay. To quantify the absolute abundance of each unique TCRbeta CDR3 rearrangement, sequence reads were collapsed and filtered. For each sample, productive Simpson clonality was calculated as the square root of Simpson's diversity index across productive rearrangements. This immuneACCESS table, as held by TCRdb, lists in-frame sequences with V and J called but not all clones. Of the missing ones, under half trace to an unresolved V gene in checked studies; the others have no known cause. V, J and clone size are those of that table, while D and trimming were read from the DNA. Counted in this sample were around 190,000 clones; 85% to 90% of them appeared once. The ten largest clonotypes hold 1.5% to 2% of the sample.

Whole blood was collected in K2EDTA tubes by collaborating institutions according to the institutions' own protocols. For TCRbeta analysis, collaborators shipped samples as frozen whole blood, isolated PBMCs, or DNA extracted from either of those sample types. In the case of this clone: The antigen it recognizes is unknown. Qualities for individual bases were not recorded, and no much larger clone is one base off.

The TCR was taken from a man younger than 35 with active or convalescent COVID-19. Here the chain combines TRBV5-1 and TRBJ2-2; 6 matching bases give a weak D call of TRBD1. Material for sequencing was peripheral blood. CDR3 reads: CASSPGARTGELFF. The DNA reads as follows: TGCGCCAGCAGTCCAGGGGCACGGACCGGGGAGCTGTTTTTT.